This T cell receptor beta chain derives from a study of T cells in Graves' hyperthyroidism and ophthalmopathy. Notes on the study in general: Most expanded thyroid clonotypes above 0.001 also appeared in blood.

About this clonotype itself: Its antigen is not identified.

The CDR3 is made up of 14 amino acids. With 4 bases removed from V and 4 bases from J, the gap between germline ends came to 17 bases. Germline loops: CDR1 SQVTM, CDR2 ANQGSEA. These patients, aged 18 to 65, had recently diagnosed hyperthyroidism lasting under 2 months. The PBMCs were sourced from fresh peripheral blood (about 10 ml). What was amplified from RNA transcripts were TCR beta CDR3 regions. HTBI primers were employed in a first-round RT-PCR of the TCR CDR3. MiXCR was run by TCRdb on the multiplex PCR reads, yielding one entry per CDR3 protein. The table has some 560,000 distinct CDR3 sequences, 12% to 15% seen once.

This clonotype originated in a woman between 35 and 50 years old with Graves' hyperthyroidism. The chain uses TRBV29-1 and TRBJ2-7; D might be TRBD2 (6 bases). The sequencing input was blood. The CDR3 DNA reads as TGCAGCGTTGTGGGGAGGACAAAAATTTACGAGCAGTACTTC. This codes for CSVVGRTKIYEQYF.